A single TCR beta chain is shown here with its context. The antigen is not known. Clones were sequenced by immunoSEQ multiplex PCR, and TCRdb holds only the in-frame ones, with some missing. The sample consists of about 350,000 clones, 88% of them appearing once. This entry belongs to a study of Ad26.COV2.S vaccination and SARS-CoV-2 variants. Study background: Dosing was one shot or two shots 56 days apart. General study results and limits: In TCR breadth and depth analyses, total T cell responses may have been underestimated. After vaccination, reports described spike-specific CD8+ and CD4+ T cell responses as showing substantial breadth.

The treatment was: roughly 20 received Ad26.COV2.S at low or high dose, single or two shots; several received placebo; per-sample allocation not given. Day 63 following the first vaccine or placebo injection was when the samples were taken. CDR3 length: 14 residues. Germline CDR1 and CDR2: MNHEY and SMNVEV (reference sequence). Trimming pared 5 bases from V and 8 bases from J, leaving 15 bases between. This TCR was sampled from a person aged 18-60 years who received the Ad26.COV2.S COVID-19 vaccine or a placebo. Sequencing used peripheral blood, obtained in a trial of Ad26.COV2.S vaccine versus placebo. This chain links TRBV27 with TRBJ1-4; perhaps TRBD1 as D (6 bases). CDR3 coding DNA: TGTGCCAGCAGTCTGGTCAGGGGTAGAGAAAAACTGTTTTTT. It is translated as CASSLVRGREKLFF. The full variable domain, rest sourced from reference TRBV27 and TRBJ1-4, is EAQVTQNPRYLITVTGKKLTVTCSQNMNHEYMSWYRQDPGLGLRQIYYSMNVEVTDKGDVPEGYKVSRKEKRNFPLILESPSPNQTSLYFCASSLVRGREKLFFGSGTQLSVL.